This T cell receptor (beta chain) was recorded in a study of cytomegalovirus exposure and HLA in healthy donors. Study-wide findings and caveats: Later, an analysis found that TCR clusters from the first cohort tended to co-occur in the roughly 120 validation repertoires.

The CDR3 length is 10 residues. V was pared by 1 base and J by 8 bases, with 2 bases between. Germline assignment: CDR1 SQVTM and CDR2 ANQGSEA. The method was immunoSEQ multiplex PCR; TCRdb's version includes in-frame clones alone and lacks a portion of them. The sample has about 260,000 clones, around 91% seen once. Comments on this clone: Its antigen is still unknown.

Sequencing used PBMCs. The TCR was taken from a woman under 40 in good health and CMV-seronegative. V usage is TRBV29-1 and J usage is TRBJ1-4; D is undetermined. Here the CDR3 DNA reads TGCAGCGTTGAAGGCGAAAAACTGTTTTTT. It translates to CSVEGEKLFF.